These T cell receptor beta chains were read from a single sample in a study of shared clonotypes between healthy human individuals. This table comes from immunoSEQ multiplex PCR, and its TCRdb copy is limited to in-frame clones, with some not included. The sample has some 900,000 clones; 70% to 85% are singletons. The specimen sequenced was memory CD4+ T cells sorted from blood. The source is a man aged 18 to 35 in good health. Both conserved end residues are part of each CDR3. A D gene is named only where the DNA matches it firmly. Size is stated for part of the rows, as once, few or many counts, or as a class when the clone is expanded.

J gene	CDR3 length	V gene	D gene	clone size	CDR3 DNA	CDR3 protein
TRBJ1-1	14	TRBV5-1	.	few	TGCGCCAGCAGCGTGGGACGAAGTGGGACTGAAGCTTTCTTT	CASSVGRSGTEAFF
TRBJ2-7	15	TRBV7-2	TRBD1	.	TGTGCCAGCAGCACCACCGGGACAGGGTTTAGGGAGCAGTACTTC	CASSTTGTGFREQYF
TRBJ2-1	13	TRBV5-5	.	.	TGTGCCAGCAGTTGGCCACCGGCGAATGAGCAGTTCTTC	CASSWPPANEQFF
TRBJ1-1	13	TRBV29-1	.	many	TGCAGCGTTCTCCGGGAAATGAACACTGAAGCTTTCTTT	CSVLREMNTEAFF
TRBJ2-3	15	TRBV27	TRBD2	once	TGTGCCAGCGGTGGACTAGCTAAAGGCACAGATACGCAGTATTTT	CASGGLAKGTDTQYF
TRBJ2-5	15	TRBV5-1	.	.	TGCGCCAGCAGCACACTCGTGGGGGCGGGGGAGACCCAGTACTTC	CASSTLVGAGETQYF
TRBJ2-6	15	TRBV2	.	.	TGTGCCAGCAGGATTACTAGCTCTGGGGCCAACGTCCTGACTTTC	CASRITSSGANVLTF
TRBJ2-7	14	TRBV6-5	TRBD2	.	TGTGCCAGCACCGACGGGAGGAAGGAAGACGAGCAGTACTTC	CASTDGRKEDEQYF
TRBJ1-1	11	TRBV20-1	.	few	TGCAGTGCTAGAATGGCAATTGAAGCTTTCTTT	CSARMAIEAFF
TRBJ2-7	13	TRBV2	.	.	TGTGCCAGCAGTGCCCCCCTAGAGAGCGAGCAGTACTTC	CASSAPLESEQYF
TRBJ2-7	14	TRBV5-4	.	.	TGTGCCAGCAGCTTGCCGGGGGTTGATCGCGAGCAGTACTTC	CASSLPGVDREQYF
TRBJ2-7	14	TRBV5-8	.	.	TGTGCCAGCAGCCCCCAGGGGCAGTCCTACGAGCAGTACTTC	CASSPQGQSYEQYF
TRBJ2-5	14	TRBV5-1	TRBD1	.	TGCGCCAGCAATCAACAGGGGAACCAAGAGACCCAGTACTTC	CASNQQGNQETQYF
TRBJ1-2	14	TRBV19	.	.	TGTGCCAGTGCGCAGGTCAATCTTAACTATGGCTACACCTTC	CASAQVNLNYGYTF
TRBJ2-3	15	TRBV11-3	.	.	TGTGCCAGCAGCTTACAGGGGATCGCCACAGATACGCAGTATTTT	CASSLQGIATDTQYF
TRBJ2-3	16	TRBV5-6	TRBD1	few	TGTGCCAGCAGCTCGGACAGGGTCGGCGGGGCAGATACGCAGTATTTT	CASSSDRVGGADTQYF
TRBJ2-1	13	TRBV9	.	many	TGTGCCAGCAGCGTAGGATCCTACAATGAGCAGTTCTTC	CASSVGSYNEQFF
TRBJ2-5	14	TRBV9	TRBD2	.	TGTGCCAGCAGCGTACAAGCGGGAGAGGTGACCCAGTACTTC	CASSVQAGEVTQYF
TRBJ2-6	17	TRBV18	.	.	TGTGCCAGCTCACCCCCCTCCGGGGAGCCTGGGGCCAACGTCCTGACTTTC	CASSPPSGEPGANVLTF
TRBJ2-1	15	TRBV7-6	.	once	TGTGCCAGCAGCCCTAGGGGCGGCAACTACAATGAGCAGTTCTTC	CASSPRGGNYNEQFF
TRBJ1-1	15	TRBV19	.	few	TGTGCCAGTAGTATGGTGGCAGGGAGACACACTGAAGCTTTCTTT	CASSMVAGRHTEAFF
TRBJ2-7	13	TRBV28	TRBD2	.	TGTGCCAGCGGGAGGGATGGCAACTACGAGCAGTACTTC	CASGRDGNYEQYF
TRBJ1-3	15	TRBV25-1	.	.	TGTGCCAGCAGTTCTACTGGGGGCTCTGGAAACACCATATATTTT	CASSSTGGSGNTIYF
TRBJ2-2	16	TRBV11-2	TRBD2	once	TGTGCCAGCAGCTTAGGACTAGCGGGGGGCACCGGGGAGCTGTTTTTT	CASSLGLAGGTGELFF
TRBJ2-1	13	TRBV7-9	.	once	TGTGCCAGCAGCCCAGGTGACTATAATGAGCAGTTCTTC	CASSPGDYNEQFF
TRBJ1-1	14	TRBV7-9	.	few	TGTGCCAGCAGCTTAGCGTTGCGGGACACTGAAGCTTTCTTT	CASSLALRDTEAFF
TRBJ2-3	12	TRBV30	.	.	TGTGCCTGGAACAACCCTCAGGATACGCAGTATTTT	CAWNNPQDTQYF
TRBJ1-6	18	TRBV30	TRBD1	few	TGTGCCTGGGATTCCGGGACAGGGGGCTACCTTTCTAATTCACCCCTCCACTTT	CAWDSGTGGYLSNSPLHF
TRBJ2-1	11	TRBV30	.	.	TGTGCCTGGCTTTTATACAATGAGCAGTTCTTC	CAWLLYNEQFF
TRBJ2-2	13	TRBV18	.	.	TGTGCCAGCTCGCCTCAGGGATCCGGGGAGCTGTTTTTT	CASSPQGSGELFF
TRBJ1-2	15	TRBV9	TRBD1	.	TGTGCCAGCAGCGACCCGGGACAGGCGCTGCTAGGCTACACCTTC	CASSDPGQALLGYTF
TRBJ2-7	14	TRBV11-2	.	once	TGTGCCAGCAGCGTGCCGGGATTGGCACTCGAGCAGTACTTC	CASSVPGLALEQYF
TRBJ2-1	13	TRBV28	TRBD2	.	TGTGCCAGCGTGGCTAGCGGGGAAAATGAGCAGTTCTTC	CASVASGENEQFF
TRBJ1-1	16	TRBV2	TRBD1	few	TGTGCCAGCAGTTGGGACAGGGCGAGGGGATGGACTGAAGCTTTCTTT	CASSWDRARGWTEAFF
TRBJ1-4	14	TRBV6-5	.	once	TGTGCCAGCAGTTACTCCGGGACGAGGGAAAAACTGTTTTTT	CASSYSGTREKLFF
TRBJ2-7	15	TRBV28	TRBD1	.	TGTGCCAGCAGTGAACCGGGACAGGGGTCCTACGAGCAGTACTTC	CASSEPGQGSYEQYF
TRBJ1-6	14	TRBV10-1	.	.	TGCGCCAGCAGTGAGAGAGCAGATAATTCACCCCTCCACTTT	CASSERADNSPLHF
TRBJ2-2	17	TRBV15	.	.	TGTGCCACCAGTAGATCTTCCCGAACTATGGGAACCGGGGAGCTGTTTTTT	CATSRSSRTMGTGELFF
TRBJ2-1	15	TRBV5-1	.	.	TGCGCCAGCAGCCCCACTCAAATCAGCTACAATGAGCAGTTCTTC	CASSPTQISYNEQFF
TRBJ2-1	16	TRBV5-1	.	.	TGCGCCAGCAGCCTTGGAAGGGACTTCTCCTACAATGAGCAGTTCTTC	CASSLGRDFSYNEQFF
TRBJ1-1	13	TRBV7-2	.	.	TGTGCCAGCAGCTTTGGGGGACGGGTTGAAGCTTTCTTT	CASSFGGRVEAFF
TRBJ2-1	15	TRBV11-2	TRBD2	many	TGTGCCAGCAGCTACGGACTAGCGAGCTACAATGAGCAGTTCTTC	CASSYGLASYNEQFF
TRBJ1-5	15	TRBV6-4	.	.	TGTGCCAGCAGTGACCCGGGGGCTACTATTCAGCCCCAGCATTTT	CASSDPGATIQPQHF
TRBJ2-2	15	TRBV18	TRBD2	.	TGTGCCAGCTCACCCGCGTTAGCGGGAACCGGGGAGCTGTTTTTT	CASSPALAGTGELFF
TRBJ2-7	14	TRBV6-6	TRBD1	.	TGTGCCAGCAGGACCGGGACAGGAATCTACGAGCAGTACTTC	CASRTGTGIYEQYF
TRBJ2-1	17	TRBV7-6	TRBD2	many	TGTGCCAGCAGCTTAGATAGTGGACTAGCCTCCTACAATGAGCAGTTCTTC	CASSLDSGLASYNEQFF
TRBJ2-7	16	TRBV5-3	.	.	TGTGCCAGAAGCGTCCGGAACGGGGGCCCCACCTACGAGCAGTACTTC	CARSVRNGGPTYEQYF
TRBJ1-3	14	TRBV6-5	.	.	TGTGCCAGCTGCCCCTCCCCGATGGGAAACACCATATATTTT	CASCPSPMGNTIYF
TRBJ2-7	15	TRBV2	.	.	TGTGCCAGCAGTGATTCGGGGAAACTGAACTCCGAGCAGTACTTC	CASSDSGKLNSEQYF
TRBJ2-3	14	TRBV19	TRBD2	.	TGTGCCAGTAGAACCAGCGGGGGCACAGATACGCAGTATTTT	CASRTSGGTDTQYF
TRBJ2-2	18	TRBV15	TRBD1	.	TGTGCCACCAGCAATCCCCCTCGAGGACAGGAAAACACCGGGGAGCTGTTTTTT	CATSNPPRGQENTGELFF
TRBJ2-5	11	TRBV30	TRBD2	.	TGTGCCTGGGGGACTAGCGAGACCCAGTACTTC	CAWGTSETQYF
TRBJ1-1	13	TRBV10-3	.	.	TGTGCCACCCTAGTCTCGTCGGACACTGAAGCTTTCTTT	CATLVSSDTEAFF
TRBJ1-1	16	TRBV7-9	.	.	TGTGCCAGCAGCCACAGACAGTCCCTTAGAGACACTGAAGCTTTCTTT	CASSHRQSLRDTEAFF
TRBJ2-7	14	TRBV10-3	TRBD2	few	TGTGCCAGCGGGACTAGCGCGAGCTCCTACGAGCAGTACTTC	CASGTSASSYEQYF
TRBJ2-3	15	TRBV5-1	.	.	TGCGCCAGCAGCCCGCAGGGGAGTCGGACAGATACGCAGTATTTT	CASSPQGSRTDTQYF
TRBJ2-6	12	TRBV2	.	few	TGTGCCAGCAAAGCTGGGGCCAACGTCCTGACTTTC	CASKAGANVLTF
TRBJ1-2	14	TRBV7-9	.	few	TGTGCCAGCAGCTTACTAACCGGGGGCTATGGCTACACCTTC	CASSLLTGGYGYTF